This entry concerns a single T cell receptor beta chain. Antigen specificity is unknown. These data come from a study of beta chain features in type 1 diabetes. The CDR3 is 15 amino acids. The V gene's germline CDR1 is MRHNA and CDR2 SNTAGT. V gave up 1 base and J gave up 3 bases, with 13 bases separating them. The entirety of the isolated RNA underwent reverse transcription, so expressed TCRB transcripts were sequenced. Generated by immunoSEQ multiplex PCR, the TCRdb table keeps only in-frame clones and is missing some. The data hold more than 150,000 clones, with 8.5% to 10% observed a single time. Study outcomes and limitations: The question of HLA type influencing TCRB rearrangement was one that remained unresolved here. Within each of all four CD4+ subsets, Type 1 diabetes patients had TCRB CDR3s that were moderately but significantly shorter. In type 1 diabetes patients, VDJ junctions had fewer insertions; deletions at these junctions were more frequent. Using cDNA template may skew counts toward highly expressing activated cells. Naive, central memory and Treg TCRB repertoires seemed to resemble each other more closely in patients than they did in healthy donors.

Sequencing was done on a sample of central memory CD4+ T cells from blood. The sequence was collected from a woman between 25 and 40 years old with type 1 diabetes. This sequence joins TRBV6-4 and TRBJ2-7; no clear D gene. CDR3 DNA: TGTGCCAGCAGTGACTTAGAGACTCCCAGCTACGAGCAGTACTTC. Protein: CASSDLETPSYEQYF.